These 21 T cell receptor beta chains were all obtained from the same sample, sequenced in a study of blood T cells in healthy people across ages. A J-beta primer mix and a sample-barcoded 5' primer were used in a second PCR of about 6 to 12 cycles. TCRdb passed the 5' RACE reads through MiXCR, listing each CDR3 protein once. Of around 870,000 distinct CDR3 sequences listed, 25% to 30% are singletons. Sequencing input: blood. The source of these receptors is a woman of 80 years or more in good health.

The table lists this clonotype with many counts. This chain links TRBV29-1 with TRBJ2-3; TRBD2 matches at 8 bases. CDR1 and CDR2 (germline): SQVTM, ANQGSEA. The J segment lost 6 bases and the V segment lost 8 bases, leaving 4 bases of the junction unmatched. This CDR3 has 11 residues. The CDR3 spells CSPKRGDTQYF. CDR3 nucleotide sequence: TGCAGCCCCAAGCGGGGGGATACGCAGTATTTT.

This clonotype was seen repeatedly, ten times or more. The chain couples TRBV7-6 to TRBJ2-3, with 8 bases aligning to TRBD1. CDR3 size: 16 residues. J lost 1 base, V lost 1 base, and 4 bases had no gene match. CDR1 and CDR2 from the germline V gene are SGHVS and FNYEAQ. CDR3 in amino acids: CASSLGPDRGTDTQYF. The CDR3 nucleotides read TGTGCCAGCAGCTTAGGCCCGGACAGGGGCACAGATACGCAGTATTTT.

A word on this clonotype: This may stem from a read error, because a much larger clone lies one nucleotide away. V usage is TRBV7-9 and J usage is TRBJ2-7; 7 bases map to TRBD2. After removal of 0 bases from V and 7 bases from J, the junction contained 9 bases not matched to a gene. Per the germline V gene, CDR1 is SEHNR and CDR2 is FQNEAQ (reference sequence). This CDR3 comprises 15 residues. CDR3 in amino acids: CASSLAGGSYAEQYF. The CDR3 coding sequence is TGTGCCAGCAGCTTAGCGGGGGGGTCTTACGCTGAGCAGTACTTC.

This clonotype was observed at least ten times. V and J are TRBV20-1 and TRBJ2-5, with TRBD2 matching 12 bases. The germline V gene encodes CDR1 DFQATT and CDR2 SNEGSKA (reference sequence). This CDR3 has 13 amino acids. V was clipped by 5 bases and J by 4 bases; unmatched bases: 2. CDR3: CSAGLAGRETQYF. CDR3 DNA: TGCAGTGCTGGACTAGCGGGGAGAGAGACCCAGTACTTC.

This clonotype was picked up a small number of times. The chain couples TRBV27 to TRBJ2-6; D gene ambiguous. In germline, CDR1 is MNHEY, CDR2 SMNVEV (reference sequence). CDR3 size: 15 residues. V dropped 6 bases and J dropped 6 bases, with 15 bases sitting between them. The CDR3 bases are TGTGCCAGCAGACGTAAAGGGATGGAGGCCAACGTCCTGACTTTC. Translated: CASRRKGMEANVLTF. The variable domain in full, with the rest retrieved from reference TRBV27 and TRBJ2-6, is EAQVTQNPRYLITVTGKKLTVTCSQNMNHEYMSWYRQDPGLGLRQIYYSMNVEVTDKGDVPEGYKVSRKEKRNFPLILESPSPNQTSLYFCASRRKGMEANVLTFGAGSRLTVL.

This clonotype has ten or more counts. This may be a read error, as it is one base from a much larger clone. The V gene is TRBV7-2, the J gene TRBJ2-7; D gene ambiguous. Trimming took 4 bases from V and 3 from J, leaving 4 bases between them. CDR1 is SGHTA and CDR2 is FQGNSA in the germline V gene. The CDR3 sequence is 11 residues long. The CDR3 DNA follows: TGTGCCAGCAGCTGGGGCTACGAGCAGTACTTC. It codes for CASSWGYEQYF.

The sample holds a few counts of this clonotype. CDR3 DNA sequence: TGTGCCAGCAGCTTAGAAGCACAGCCCTACAATGAGCAGTACTTC. Encoded protein: CASSLEAQPYNEQYF. V gene TRBV7-2 combines with J gene TRBJ2-1; the D is unclear. The DNA end is a closer match to TRBJ2-7, so the J assignment may be wrong. This CDR3 contains 15 residues. Germline CDR1 SGHTA, CDR2 FQGNSA.

This clonotype was seen just once. The genes are TRBV11-2 and TRBJ1-2, with D hard to call. Deletions cut 5 bases from V and 2 bases from J, with 6 bases between. CDR3 size: 12 residues. Germline-derived CDR1 and CDR2 are SGHAT and FQNNGV. CDR3: CASSHRNYGYTF. The CDR3 bases are TGTGCCAGCAGCCACCGAAACTATGGCTACACCTTC.

This clonotype was recorded many times. J is TRBJ2-3 and V is TRBV7-2; D unclear. The CDR3 loop spans 14 amino acids. Germline V gene data show CDR1 as SGHTA and CDR2 as FQGNSA. V was trimmed by 1 base and J by 6 bases, leaving 11 bases between them. Here the CDR3 reads CASSLGRKADTQYF. The CDR3 DNA follows: TGTGCCAGCAGCTTAGGGCGCAAGGCGGATACGCAGTATTTT.

This clonotype was detected many times. The chain is built from TRBV9 and TRBJ2-3, with D perhaps TRBD2 (6 bases). This CDR3 is built from 15 residues. V was trimmed by 0 bases and J by 3 bases, leaving 11 bases between them. Per the germline V gene, CDR1 is SGDLS and CDR2 is YYNGEE. This chain's CDR3 is CASSVDGLTTDTQYF. The DNA for the CDR3 is TGTGCCAGCAGCGTAGATGGACTAACTACAGATACGCAGTATTTT.

This clonotype showed up just a few times. This rearrangement joins TRBV6-1 to TRBJ1-2; no firm D call. The germline V and J ends were trimmed by 1 base and 4 bases, with 13 bases remaining between them. There are 15 residues in the CDR3. CDR1 and CDR2 from the germline V gene are MNHNS and SASEGT. DNA for the CDR3: TGTGCCAGCAGTGAAGTGGGAAGAACCTCCTATGGCTACACCTTC. This codes for CASSEVGRTSYGYTF.

The V gene is TRBV7-2, the J gene TRBJ2-7, with 9 bases identical to TRBD1. The CDR3 totals 16 residues. Germline values: CDR1 SGHTA, CDR2 FQGNSA. Germline trimming cut 1 base from V and 0 bases from J; bases unmatched to any gene: 4. CDR3 in amino acids: CASSLDGTGISYEQYF. The CDR3 nucleotides read TGTGCCAGCAGCTTAGACGGGACAGGGATCTCCTACGAGCAGTACTTC. Supplemented by reference TRBV7-2 and TRBJ2-7, the full variable domain reads GAGVSQSPSNKVTEKGKDVELRCDPISGHTALYWYRQSLGQGLEFLIYFQGNSAPDKSGLPSDRFSAERTGGSVSTLTIQRTQQEDSAVYLCASSLDGTGISYEQYFGPGTRLTVT.

V and J are TRBV10-1 and TRBJ1-5, with D unresolved. V was shortened by 3 bases and J by 1 base, with 7 bases between the two germline ends. Per germline, CDR1 WNHNN and CDR2 SYGVQD (reference sequence). This CDR3 has 14 residues. CDR3 sequence (DNA): TGCGCCAGCAGTGAAACAATGAGCAATCAGCCCCAGCATTTT. Translation gives CASSETMSNQPQHF.

This clonotype was observed a few times. Given a much more abundant clone one base away, this may be a read error. This chain links TRBV12-3 or TRBV12-4 with TRBJ2-7; TRBD2 aligns across 9 bases. This CDR3 spans 15 amino acids. V trimming: 3 bases; J trimming: 7 bases; junction bases outside the gene matches: 10. CDR3 amino acids: CASSLMSGGSNEQYF. The CDR3 DNA reads TGTGCCAGCAGTTTGATGAGCGGGGGGTCAAATGAGCAGTACTTC.

For this clonotype: One base away lies a much larger clone, so this may be a sequencing read error. This sequence joins TRBV7-9 and TRBJ1-2; D is unresolved. Germline V CDR1 and CDR2: SEHNR, FQNEAQ (reference sequence). This CDR3 comprises 12 residues. CDR3 DNA: TGTGCCAGCAGCTCGGACTTCTATGGCCACACCTTC. Translated: CASSSDFYGHTF.

V and J are TRBV5-1 and TRBJ1-1; a weak D match, TRBD1 (5 bases). There are 13 residues in the CDR3. Per germline, CDR1 SGHRS and CDR2 YFSETQ. Deletions cut 3 bases from V and 4 bases from J, with 10 bases between. The CDR3 reads CASSSRGITEAFF. CDR3 sequence (DNA): TGCGCCAGCAGCTCAAGGGGTATCACTGAAGCTTTCTTT.

The sample holds many counts of this clonotype. The J gene is TRBJ2-7, the V gene TRBV30; D ambiguous. This CDR3 is built from 12 residues. The germline V gene encodes CDR1 GTSNPN and CDR2 SVGIG (reference sequence). With 3 bases removed from V and 2 bases from J, the gap between germline ends came to 8 bases. The CDR3 nucleotides read TGTGCCTGGAGCATAAGCGCCTACGAGCAGTACTTC. The encoded protein is CAWSISAYEQYF.

This clonotype was observed many times. The chain has TRBV5-6 and TRBJ2-6, with D possibly matching TRBD1 (5 bases). V was pared by 3 bases and J by 6 bases, with 22 bases between. This CDR3 spans 18 amino acids. Germline values: CDR1 SGHDT, CDR2 YYEEEE. The CDR3 bases are TGTGCCAGCAGCTCCCAGTCTGGGGCCTACTTTACGGCCAACGTCCTGACTTTC. Protein: CASSSQSGAYFTANVLTF.

This clonotype has at least ten counts. The rearrangement joins TRBV28 to TRBJ2-7; D not resolved. This CDR3 spans 14 amino acids. V was pared by 6 bases and J by 1 base, with 13 bases between. Germline values: CDR1 MDHEN, CDR2 SYDVKM. The CDR3 reads CASRGRARSYEQYF. As DNA, the CDR3 is TGTGCCAGCAGAGGCCGGGCCCGTTCCTACGAGCAGTACTTC.

In regard to this clonotype: A read error is possible here, since a much larger clone lies one base away. The chain uses TRBV20-1 and TRBJ1-4; TRBD1 agrees at 12 bases. Germline CDR1 reads DFQATT; CDR2 reads SNEGSKA (reference sequence). This CDR3 comprises 18 residues. The DNA for the CDR3 is TGCAGGGGACAGGGGGCTGGCGAAGTACGGTATGGCGATGAAAAACGGTTTTTT. Translating gives CRGQGAGEVRYGDEKRFF.

This clonotype occurred many times. The gene calls are TRBV5-1 and TRBJ2-1; D gene uncertain. The CDR3 runs 14 residues. CDR1 is SGHRS and CDR2 is YFSETQ in the germline V gene. V lost 1 base and J lost 5, with 10 bases in between. CDR3 sequence reads: CASSLLNTDNEQFF. In DNA, the CDR3 is TGCGCCAGCAGCTTGCTCAACACAGACAATGAGCAGTTCTTC.